Below, 16 T cell receptor beta chains from the same sample are listed, as sequenced in a study of human thymus T cells. The table came from immunoSEQ multiplex PCR; TCRdb's copy has only in-frame clones and leaves some out. The sample lists approximately 71,000 clones, roughly 96% occurring once. The source of the thymus tissue was resections taken during corrective heart surgery. Sequenced sample: thymus tissue. Every receptor here comes from a girl under two years old with a congenital heart defect but otherwise immunologically healthy.

The genes are TRBV6-6 and TRBJ1-3, with unresolved D. The CDR3 has 15 amino acids. V was shortened by 6 bases and J by 0 bases, with 12 bases between the two germline ends. In germline, CDR1 is MNHNY, CDR2 SVGAGI (reference sequence). CDR3 loop: CASREPGPSGNTIYF. CDR3 bases: TGTGCCAGCAGAGAGCCGGGCCCCTCTGGAAACACCATATATTTT.

This clone was recorded only once. J is TRBJ2-5 and V is TRBV29-1; D call uncertain. Germline CDR1 and CDR2: SQVTM and ANQGSEA. The V gene lost 2 bases and the J gene lost 1 base, with 8 bases spanning the gap. The CDR3 covers 13 residues. CDR3 region: CSVELPTQETQYF. CDR3 bases: TGCAGCGTTGAATTACCTACCCAAGAGACCCAGTACTTC.

The chain uses TRBV6-1 and TRBJ2-7; D remains ambiguous. Trimming removed 4 bases at V and 2 bases at J, with 15 bases between. Germline loops: CDR1 MNHNS, CDR2 SASEGT. The CDR3 consists of 15 residues. CDR3 in DNA: TGTGCCAGCAGTGTAGGCTACCTAGGCACCTACGAGCAGTACTTC. It codes for CASSVGYLGTYEQYF.

V is TRBV7-2 and J is TRBJ1-2; the match to TRBD1 covers 8 bases. Trimming cost V 3 bases and J 5 bases; bases outside gene matches: 11. Germline-derived CDR1 and CDR2 are SGHTA and FQGNSA. The CDR3 covers 16 residues. CDR3 nucleotide sequence: TGTGCCAGCAGCTTGGGACGACAGGGGAGAGTGTATGGCTACACCTTC. The encoded protein is CASSLGRQGRVYGYTF.

The CDR3 spells CASSFPVKRELRNTQYF. The CDR3 nucleotides read TGTGCCAGCAGTTTCCCGGTCAAGCGGGAGTTGAGGAATACGCAGTATTTT. The chain employs TRBV28 and TRBJ2-3, with 8 bases lining up with TRBD2. Per the germline V gene, CDR1 is MDHEN and CDR2 is SYDVKM. V was pared by 3 bases and J by 7 bases, with 15 bases of the junction left unmatched. CDR3 size: 17 residues.

The rearrangement uses TRBV9 and TRBJ1-1; D perhaps matches TRBD1 (6 bases). The CDR3 spans 16 residues. V was cut by 3 bases and J by 5 bases, with 20 bases left in between. Germline V CDR1 and CDR2: SGDLS, YYNGEE. The CDR3 DNA reads TGTGCCAGCAGCGCCCCAGCCGGACGGGGGCTTACTGAAGCTTTCTTT. It encodes CASSAPAGRGLTEAFF.

This clone was observed a handful of times. The J gene is TRBJ1-2, the V gene TRBV14; D is unclear. The CDR3 is 13 residues long. Germline lookup yields CDR1 SGHDN and CDR2 FVKESK. Trimming removed 3 bases at V and 1 base at J, with 6 bases between. The CDR3 coding sequence is TGTGCCAGCAGCCAGTCTTTTAACTATGGCTACACCTTC. As protein: CASSQSFNYGYTF.

The rearrangement joins TRBV19 to TRBJ1-1; D uncertain. From germline, CDR1 is LNHDA and CDR2 SQIVND (reference sequence). The ends were cut back, 4 bases at V and 1 base at J, with 13 bases in the middle. This CDR3 comprises 15 residues. CDR3 region: CASSNTENENTEAFF. Here the CDR3 DNA reads TGTGCCAGTAGTAACACCGAGAACGAGAACACTGAAGCTTTCTTT.

This chain uses TRBV20-1 with TRBJ1-2; D uncertain. Per germline, CDR1 DFQATT and CDR2 SNEGSKA (reference sequence). CDR3 length: 9 amino acids. The DNA for the CDR3 is TGCAGCGTTTTTGCCGGCTACACCTTC. Translated, it gives CSVFAGYTF.

CDR3 bases: TGTGCCAGCCTCGGCCAGGGAGGGTATACGCAGTATTTT. It encodes CASLGQGGYTQYF. The chain has TRBV7-6 and TRBJ2-3, with TRBD2 identical over 7 bases. Germline lookup yields CDR1 SGHVS and CDR2 FNYEAQ. The CDR3 length is 13 residues. Losses at the gene ends were 8 bases for V and 7 bases for J; bases not matched to a gene: 9.

The V and J genes are TRBV5-1 and TRBJ2-1; 9 bases are shared with TRBD2. Germline trimming cut 0 bases from V and 4 bases from J; bases unmatched to any gene: 20. Per the germline V gene, CDR1 is SGHRS and CDR2 is YFSETQ. The CDR3 totals 21 residues. CDR3 sequence reads: CASSLDSPKIQREDWYNEQFF. The CDR3 DNA reads TGCGCCAGCAGCTTGGATTCCCCTAAAATTCAGCGGGAGGATTGGTACAATGAGCAGTTCTTC.

This chain joins TRBV4-1 and TRBJ1-1; unclear D gene. This CDR3 comprises 13 residues. The germline gives CDR1 MGHRA, CDR2 YSYEKL. V shed 4 bases and J shed 2 bases, with 8 bases lying between them. In DNA, the CDR3 is TGCGCCAGCAGCCCCCATGAAAACACTGAAGCTTTCTTT. Translated, it gives CASSPHENTEAFF.

The rearrangement joins TRBV5-4 to TRBJ1-1; 9 bases map to TRBD1. Germline-derived CDR1 and CDR2 are SGHNT and YYREEE (reference sequence). The CDR3 contains 17 residues. After removal of 0 bases from V and 3 bases from J, the junction contained 9 bases not matched to a gene. CDR3 sequence reads: CASSLAPDRDRDTEAFF. In nucleotides, the CDR3 is TGTGCCAGCAGCTTGGCACCTGACCGGGACAGGGACACTGAAGCTTTCTTT.

V usage is TRBV14 and J usage is TRBJ1-2; tentatively, D is TRBD1 (5 bases). Trimming cost V 4 bases and J 9 bases, with 39 bases left between them. This CDR3 is built from 21 residues. Germline CDR1 reads SGHDN; CDR2 reads FVKESK. The DNA for the CDR3 is TGTGCCAGCAGCCCACAATTCGCAAACAGGAATAACACGCGGGTACCTGAATGCTACACCTTC. Protein sequence: CASSPQFANRNNTRVPECYTF.

The rearrangement uses TRBV2 and TRBJ2-2; possibly TRBD2 for D (6 bases). Deletions cut 3 bases from V and 6 bases from J, with 14 bases between. Germline V CDR1 and CDR2: SNHLY, FYNNEI. The CDR3 runs 15 residues. The CDR3 nucleotides read TGTGCCAGCAGTGATGGGCCGGAGGGGCCCGGGGAGCTGTTTTTT. Protein sequence: CASSDGPEGPGELFF.

The chain links TRBV29-1 to TRBJ2-1, with 8 positions matching TRBD1. The trim removed 6 bases at V and 13 bases at J, leaving 5 bases unmatched. This CDR3 comprises 10 residues. The germline V gene has CDR1 SQVTM and CDR2 ANQGSEA. CDR3 sequence (DNA): TGCAGCGTCTCCGGACAGGGACAGTTCTTC. Protein sequence: CSVSGQGQFF.